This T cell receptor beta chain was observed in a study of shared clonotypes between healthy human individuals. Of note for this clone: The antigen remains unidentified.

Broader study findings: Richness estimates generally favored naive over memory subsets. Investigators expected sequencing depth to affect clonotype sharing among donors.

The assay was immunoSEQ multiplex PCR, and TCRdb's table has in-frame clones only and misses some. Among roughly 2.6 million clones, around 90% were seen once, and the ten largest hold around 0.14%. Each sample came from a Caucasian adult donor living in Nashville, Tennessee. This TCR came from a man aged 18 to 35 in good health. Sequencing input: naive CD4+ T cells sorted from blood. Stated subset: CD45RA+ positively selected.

For the CDR3, the DNA is TGTGCCAGCAGCTTAATAGGGGGCACTGAAGCTTTCTTT. Translation: CASSLIGGTEAFF. The chain links TRBV7-2 to TRBJ1-1; D perhaps matches TRBD1 (6 bases). Germline assignment: CDR1 SGHTA and CDR2 FQGNSA. The CDR3 has 13 amino acids. Trimming took 2 bases from V and 4 from J, leaving 8 bases between them.